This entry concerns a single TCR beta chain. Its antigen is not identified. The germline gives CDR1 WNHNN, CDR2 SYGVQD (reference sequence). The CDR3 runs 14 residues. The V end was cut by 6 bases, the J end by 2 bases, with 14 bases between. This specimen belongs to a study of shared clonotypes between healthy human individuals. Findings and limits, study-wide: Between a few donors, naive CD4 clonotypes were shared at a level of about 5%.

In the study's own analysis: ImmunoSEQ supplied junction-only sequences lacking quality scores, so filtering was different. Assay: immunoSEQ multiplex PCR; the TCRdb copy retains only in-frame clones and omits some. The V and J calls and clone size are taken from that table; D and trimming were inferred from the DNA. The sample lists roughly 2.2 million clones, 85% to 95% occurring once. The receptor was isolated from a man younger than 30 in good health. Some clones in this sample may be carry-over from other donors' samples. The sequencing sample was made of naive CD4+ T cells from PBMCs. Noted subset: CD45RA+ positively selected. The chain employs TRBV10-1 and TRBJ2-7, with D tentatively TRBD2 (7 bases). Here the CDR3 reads CASSRGAPPYEQYF. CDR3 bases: TGCGCCAGCAGCCGGGGGGCGCCCCCCTACGAGCAGTACTTC.